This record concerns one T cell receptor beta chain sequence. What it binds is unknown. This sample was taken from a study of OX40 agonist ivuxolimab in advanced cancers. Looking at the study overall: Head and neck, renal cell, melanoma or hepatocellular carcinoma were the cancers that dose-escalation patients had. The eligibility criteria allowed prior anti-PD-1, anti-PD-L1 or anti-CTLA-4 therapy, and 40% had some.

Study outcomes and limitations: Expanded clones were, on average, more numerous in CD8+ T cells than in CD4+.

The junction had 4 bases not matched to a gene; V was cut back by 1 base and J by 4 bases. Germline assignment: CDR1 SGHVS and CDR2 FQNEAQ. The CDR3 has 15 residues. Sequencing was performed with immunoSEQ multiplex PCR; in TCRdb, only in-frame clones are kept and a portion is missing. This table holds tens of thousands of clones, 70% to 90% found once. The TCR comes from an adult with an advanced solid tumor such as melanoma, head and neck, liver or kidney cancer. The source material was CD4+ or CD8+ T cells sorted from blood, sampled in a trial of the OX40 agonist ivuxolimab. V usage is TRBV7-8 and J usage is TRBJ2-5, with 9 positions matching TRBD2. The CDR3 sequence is CASSLGAGGGETQYF. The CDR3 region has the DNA TGTGCCAGCAGCTTAGGGGCGGGAGGGGGAGAGACCCAGTACTTC.